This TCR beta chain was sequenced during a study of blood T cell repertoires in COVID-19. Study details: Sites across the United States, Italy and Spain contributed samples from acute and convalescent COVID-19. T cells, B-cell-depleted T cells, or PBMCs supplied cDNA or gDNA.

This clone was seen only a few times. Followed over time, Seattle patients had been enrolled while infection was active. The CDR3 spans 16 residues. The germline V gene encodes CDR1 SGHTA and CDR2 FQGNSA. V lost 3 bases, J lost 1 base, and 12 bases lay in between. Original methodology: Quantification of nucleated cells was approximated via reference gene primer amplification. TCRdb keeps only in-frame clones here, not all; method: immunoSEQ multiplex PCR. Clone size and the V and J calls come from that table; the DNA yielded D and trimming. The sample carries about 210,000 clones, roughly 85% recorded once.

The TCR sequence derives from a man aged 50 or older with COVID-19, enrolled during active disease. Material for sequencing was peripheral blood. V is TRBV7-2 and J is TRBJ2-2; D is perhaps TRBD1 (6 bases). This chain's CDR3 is CASSFYRTVNTGELFF. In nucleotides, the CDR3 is TGTGCCAGCAGCTTTTATAGGACAGTGAACACCGGGGAGCTGTTTTTT.